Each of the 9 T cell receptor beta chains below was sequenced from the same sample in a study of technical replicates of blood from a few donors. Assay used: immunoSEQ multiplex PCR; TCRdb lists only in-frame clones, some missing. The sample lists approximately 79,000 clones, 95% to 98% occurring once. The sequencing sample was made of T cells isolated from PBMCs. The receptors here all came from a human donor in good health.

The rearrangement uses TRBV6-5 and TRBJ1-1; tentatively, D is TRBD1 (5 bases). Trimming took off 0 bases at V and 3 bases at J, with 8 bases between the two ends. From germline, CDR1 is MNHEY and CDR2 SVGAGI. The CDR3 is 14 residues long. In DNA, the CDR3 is TGTGCCAGCAGTTACTCGCAGGGCGACACTGAAGCTTTCTTT. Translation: CASSYSQGDTEAFF.

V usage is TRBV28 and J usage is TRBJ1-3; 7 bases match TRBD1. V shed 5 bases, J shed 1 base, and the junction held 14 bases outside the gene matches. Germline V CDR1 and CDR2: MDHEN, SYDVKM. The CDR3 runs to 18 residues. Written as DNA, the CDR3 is TGTGCCAGCAGTCCATCCTCAGGGGGTCCCTCATCTGGAAACACCATATATTTT. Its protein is CASSPSSGGPSSGNTIYF.

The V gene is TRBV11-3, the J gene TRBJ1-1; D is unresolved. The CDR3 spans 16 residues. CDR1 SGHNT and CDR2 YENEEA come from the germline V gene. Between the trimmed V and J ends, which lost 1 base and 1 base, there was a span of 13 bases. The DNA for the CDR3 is TGTGCCAGCAGCTTAGTAACCTGGGCCACGAACACTGAAGCTTTCTTT. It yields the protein CASSLVTWATNTEAFF.

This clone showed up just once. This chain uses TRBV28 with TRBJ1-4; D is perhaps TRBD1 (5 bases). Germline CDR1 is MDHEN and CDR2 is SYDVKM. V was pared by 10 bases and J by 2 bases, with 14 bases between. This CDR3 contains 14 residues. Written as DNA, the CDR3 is TGTGCCACCAACCGGGGGAGTACTAATGAAAAACTGTTTTTT. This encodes CATNRGSTNEKLFF. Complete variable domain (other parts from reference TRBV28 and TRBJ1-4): DVKVTQSSRYLVKRTGEKVFLECVQDMDHENMFWYRQDPGLGLRLIYFSYDVKMKEKGDIPEGYSVSREKKERFSLILESASTNQTSMYLCATNRGSTNEKLFFGSGTQLSVL.

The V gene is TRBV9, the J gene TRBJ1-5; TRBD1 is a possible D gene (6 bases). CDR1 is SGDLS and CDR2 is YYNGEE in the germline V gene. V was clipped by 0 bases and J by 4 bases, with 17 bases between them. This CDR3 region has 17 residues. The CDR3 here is CASSVDARTAWNQPQHF. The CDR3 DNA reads TGTGCCAGCAGCGTAGACGCAAGGACAGCGTGGAATCAGCCCCAGCATTTT.

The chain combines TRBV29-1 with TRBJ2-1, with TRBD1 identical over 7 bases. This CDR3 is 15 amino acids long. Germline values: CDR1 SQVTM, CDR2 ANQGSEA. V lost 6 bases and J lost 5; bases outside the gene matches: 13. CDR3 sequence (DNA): TGCAGCGTCCTCGACACAGGGGCTTCGGACAATGAGCAGTTCTTC. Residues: CSVLDTGASDNEQFF.

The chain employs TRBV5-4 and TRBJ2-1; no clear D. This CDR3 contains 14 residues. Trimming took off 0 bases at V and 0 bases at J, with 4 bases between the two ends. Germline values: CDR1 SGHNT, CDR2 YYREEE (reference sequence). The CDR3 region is CASSLVSSYNEQFF. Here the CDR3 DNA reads TGTGCCAGCAGCTTGGTGAGCTCCTACAATGAGCAGTTCTTC.

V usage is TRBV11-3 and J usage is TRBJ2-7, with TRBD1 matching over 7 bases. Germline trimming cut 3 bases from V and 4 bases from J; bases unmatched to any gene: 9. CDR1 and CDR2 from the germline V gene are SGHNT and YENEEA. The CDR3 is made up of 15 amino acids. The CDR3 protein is CASSFEGAARYEQYF. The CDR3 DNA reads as TGTGCCAGCAGCTTTGAGGGGGCTGCTCGGTACGAGCAGTACTTC.

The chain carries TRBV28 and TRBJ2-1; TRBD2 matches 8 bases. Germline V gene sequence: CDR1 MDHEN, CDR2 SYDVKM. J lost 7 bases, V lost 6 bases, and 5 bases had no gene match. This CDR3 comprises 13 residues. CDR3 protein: CASRSGSPNEQFF. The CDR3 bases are TGTGCCAGCAGGAGCGGGAGTCCAAATGAGCAGTTCTTC.